The 27 T cell receptor beta chains below were found in one sample sequenced in a study of blood T cell repertoires in COVID-19. Clones were read by immunoSEQ multiplex PCR, and TCRdb kept only the in-frame ones, dropping some. The data contain about 280,000 clones, around 90% of them singletons. Material: PBMCs or T cells enriched from blood (not recorded which). All receptors derive from a man aged 35 to 55 who had been exposed to COVID-19.

V gene TRBV3-1 (or the pseudogene TRBV3-2) combines with J gene TRBJ2-2; D may be TRBD1 (5 bases). The CDR3 has 14 residues. V dropped 3 bases and J dropped 4 bases, with 9 bases sitting between them. The V gene's germline CDR1 is LGHDT and CDR2 YNNKEL (reference sequence). The CDR3 reads CASSQDTFTGELFF. DNA of the CDR3: TGTGCCAGCAGCCAGGACACGTTCACCGGGGAGCTGTTTTTT.

The count of this clone is one. V usage is TRBV29-1 and J usage is TRBJ2-5; D may be TRBD1 (6 bases). This CDR3 region has 13 residues. From germline, CDR1 is SQVTM and CDR2 ANQGSEA. Trimming left V 3 bases short and J 5 bases short, with 13 bases between. CDR3 sequence (DNA): TGCAGCGTTGATGAAAGTGGGGGCGAGACCCAGTACTTC. The encoded protein is CSVDESGGETQYF.

This chain links TRBV25-1 with TRBJ2-1; the match to TRBD1 covers 7 bases. The V gene end was trimmed by 2 bases and the J gene end by 11 bases; junction bases not matched to a gene: 18. Germline V gene lookup returns CDR1 MGHDK and CDR2 SYGVNS. CDR3 length: 17 amino acids. CDR3 sequence (DNA): TGTGCCAGCAGTGAACGAAGAAGGGACAGAAGCTACAGTCAGCAGTTCTTC. Its protein is CASSERRRDRSYSQQFF.

The chain couples TRBV5-6 to TRBJ2-3, with 10 positions matching TRBD2. Germline V gene sequence: CDR1 SGHDT, CDR2 YYEEEE. The CDR3 loop spans 18 amino acids. J was trimmed by 6 bases and V by 6 bases; bases with no gene match: 19. CDR3 DNA sequence: TGTGCCAGCACCCGGATACTAGCGGGGTGGGCGGGCGAGGATACGCAGTATTTT. This translates into CASTRILAGWAGEDTQYF.

This sequence joins TRBV24-1 and TRBJ1-4; 7 nucleotides align to TRBD1. The germline gives CDR1 KGHDR, CDR2 SFDVKD. The V segment lost 10 bases and the J segment 8 bases; nucleotides outside the gene matches: 3. The length of the CDR3 is 11 residues. Here the CDR3 reads CATGTDEKLFF. The CDR3 DNA sequence: TGTGCCACAGGGACAGACGAAAAACTGTTTTTT.

The chain uses TRBV28 and TRBJ2-7, with D possibly being TRBD2 (6 bases). Germline-derived CDR1 and CDR2 are MDHEN and SYDVKM. The V and J ends lost 4 bases and 0 bases respectively, with 13 bases between them. CDR3 size: 15 residues. CDR3 residues: CASSSPGGNSYEQYF. DNA of the CDR3: TGTGCCAGCAGTTCCCCCGGCGGGAACTCCTACGAGCAGTACTTC.

V gene TRBV28 combines with J gene TRBJ2-7, with a weak D call TRBD1 (5 bases). V lost 5 bases, J lost 5 bases, and 16 bases lay in between. The CDR3 has 14 residues. Germline V gives CDR1 MDHEN, CDR2 SYDVKM. CDR3 protein: CASSPAGNVDEQYF. In DNA form, the CDR3 reads TGTGCCAGCAGTCCGGCAGGGAATGTGGACGAGCAGTACTTC. The full variable domain, rest sourced from reference TRBV28 and TRBJ2-7, is DVKVTQSSRYLVKRTGEKVFLECVQDMDHENMFWYRQDPGLGLRLIYFSYDVKMKEKGDIPEGYSVSREKKERFSLILESASTNQTSMYLCASSPAGNVDEQYFGPGTRLTVT.

This chain joins TRBV28 and TRBJ2-7, with D possibly TRBD1 on 6 matching bases. Germline values: CDR1 MDHEN, CDR2 SYDVKM. The CDR3 is 14 amino acids. Between the trimmed V and J ends, which lost 7 bases and 3 bases, there was a span of 16 bases. The CDR3 loop is CASIPEGRGYEQYF. CDR3 sequence (DNA): TGTGCCAGCATTCCTGAGGGCAGGGGCTACGAGCAGTACTTC.

This clone was observed a few times. This rearrangement joins TRBV4-1 to TRBJ2-5; 10 bases are a match to TRBD1. Trimming removed 4 bases from V and 2 bases from J; junction bases left unmatched: 4. Germline V gives CDR1 MGHRA, CDR2 YSYEKL. The CDR3 has 15 residues. CDR3 in DNA: TGCGCCAGCAGCCGGACAGGGGGAACGCAAGAGACCCAGTACTTC. It yields the protein CASSRTGGTQETQYF.

Remarks on this clone: Other nucleotide sequences in the sample specify the same CDR3. V usage is TRBV28 and J usage is TRBJ1-2; 7 bases agree with TRBD1. The CDR3 contains 13 residues. From germline, CDR1 is MDHEN and CDR2 SYDVKM. Germline trimming cut 4 bases from V and 4 bases from J; bases unmatched to any gene: 3. The CDR3 region has the DNA TGTGCCAGCAGTTCGGGACAGACCTATGGCTACACCTTC. Translating it yields CASSSGQTYGYTF.

The chain is built from TRBV7-2 and TRBJ1-5; 7 bases are shared with TRBD1. The V and J ends lost 3 bases and 2 bases, in that order; junction bases with no gene match: 1. Germline assignment: CDR1 SGHTA and CDR2 FQGNSA. This CDR3 region has 14 residues. CDR3 sequence reads: CASSFGQGNQPQHF. The CDR3 nucleotides are TGTGCCAGCAGCTTCGGACAGGGCAATCAGCCCCAGCATTTT.

The CDR3 region has the DNA TGTGCCTGGAGTCCTAAAAGCCTAGCGAACACCGGGGAGCTGTTTTTT. Its protein is CAWSPKSLANTGELFF. This chain connects TRBV30 to TRBJ2-2; D gene uncertain. V lost 2 bases and J lost 0, with 13 bases in between. This CDR3 comprises 16 residues. The V gene's germline CDR1 is GTSNPN and CDR2 SVGIG (reference sequence). The full variable domain, completed using reference TRBV30 and TRBJ2-2, is SQTIHQWPATLVQPVGSPLSLECTVEGTSNPNLYWYRQAAGRGLQLLFYSVGIGQISSEVPQNLSASRPQDRQFILSSKKLLLSDSGFYLCAWSPKSLANTGELFFGEGSRLTVL.

The gene calls are TRBV28 and TRBJ1-5, with D perhaps TRBD1 (6 bases). Trimming removed 11 bases from V and 5 bases from J, with 19 bases in between. In germline, CDR1 is MDHEN, CDR2 SYDVKM. There are 14 residues in the CDR3. CDR3 nucleotide sequence: TGTGCCTGCAAGGACAGACCCCTGCATCAGCCCCAGCATTTT. Its protein product is CACKDRPLHQPQHF.

V usage is TRBV12-5 and J usage is TRBJ2-1; 8 bases agree with TRBD2. CDR1 is LGHNT and CDR2 is FRNRAP in the germline V gene. Losses at the gene ends were 6 bases for V and 5 bases for J; bases not matched to a gene: 9. The CDR3 is 15 residues long. The CDR3 is CASGTPGGPNNEQFF. The CDR3 bases are TGTGCTAGTGGGACCCCGGGAGGGCCCAACAATGAGCAGTTCTTC.

The rearrangement uses TRBV7-9 and TRBJ2-3; tentative D call: TRBD1 (5 bases). This CDR3 spans 15 amino acids. CDR1 SEHNR and CDR2 FQNEAQ come from the germline V gene (reference sequence). Between the trimmed V and J ends, which lost 5 bases and 1 base, there was a span of 13 bases. The DNA of the CDR3 is TGTGCCAGCAGCCGTGATCTAGGGGGCACAGATACGCAGTATTTT. Amino acid sequence: CASSRDLGGTDTQYF.

The chain has TRBV7-9 and TRBJ1-2; tentatively, D is TRBD1 (6 bases). The CDR3 runs 15 residues. Per the germline V gene, CDR1 is SEHNR and CDR2 is FQNEAQ (reference sequence). The V end was cut by 6 bases, the J end by 13 bases, with 27 bases between. The DNA of the CDR3 is TGTGCCAGCAGTAATACAGGGTCCCGGCTCTTAAGGCTCACCTTC. It yields the protein CASSNTGSRLLRLTF.

This clone was seen once. The rearrangement links TRBV6-5 to TRBJ1-5; 7 nucleotides align to TRBD1. CDR1 is MNHEY, CDR2 SVGAGI, per germline. This CDR3 comprises 14 residues. V lost 4 bases, J lost 4 bases, and 4 bases stayed unmatched. CDR3 bases: TGTGCCAGCAGTTTGGACAGGCTTAATCAGCCCCAGCATTTT. Its translation: CASSLDRLNQPQHF.

J is TRBJ2-7 and V is TRBV29-1; perhaps TRBD2 as D (6 bases). V was cut by 3 bases and J by 3 bases, with 15 bases left in between. Germline V gives CDR1 SQVTM, CDR2 ANQGSEA. This CDR3 has 14 residues. The CDR3 here is CSVDSGLGVYEQYF. Here the CDR3 DNA reads TGCAGCGTTGACAGCGGGCTAGGGGTCTACGAGCAGTACTTC.

The J gene is TRBJ2-7, the V gene TRBV9; D possibly corresponds to TRBD2 (7 bases). CDR3 length equals 16 residues. Germline V lookup: CDR1 SGDLS, CDR2 YYNGEE. Trimming stripped 2 bases from V and 2 bases from J, with 17 bases between. CDR3 nucleotide sequence: TGTGCCAGCAGCGTCTCCTTGGGGGGGGCGACCTACGAGCAGTACTTC. Translating gives CASSVSLGGATYEQYF.

The chain links TRBV5-5 to TRBJ2-6, with 7 bases aligning to TRBD1. CDR1 SGHKS and CDR2 YYEKEE come from the germline V gene (reference sequence). The CDR3 extends over 17 amino acids. Trimming at V came to 6 bases and at J to 0 bases, leaving 9 bases not matched to a gene. CDR3 nucleotides: TGTGCCAGCACCCAGGTATGGGACAGCTCTGGGGCCAACGTCCTGACTTTC. Its translation: CASTQVWDSSGANVLTF. The full variable domain, its missing parts supplied by reference TRBV5-5 and TRBJ2-6, is DAGVTQSPTHLIKTRGQQVTLRCSPISGHKSVSWYQQVLGQGPQFIFQYYEKEERGRGNFPDRFSARQFPNYSSELNVNALLLGDSALYLCASTQVWDSSGANVLTFGAGSRLTVL.

In this sample, this clone turned up once. The chain is built from TRBV5-8 and TRBJ1-2; D is unresolved. Between the trimmed V and J ends, which lost 0 bases and 8 bases, there was a span of 14 bases. Germline V gene data show CDR1 as SGHTS and CDR2 as YDEGEE. This CDR3 spans 14 amino acids. The DNA for the CDR3 is TGTGCCAGCAGCTTGGCCCCGGGTGCCGACGGCTACACCTTC. Translating it yields CASSLAPGADGYTF.

The chain links TRBV3-1 (or the pseudogene TRBV3-2) to TRBJ1-3, with D hard to call. V was trimmed by 1 base and J by 0 bases, leaving 13 bases between them. CDR3 length: 17 residues. Germline CDR1 reads LGHDT; CDR2 reads YNNKEL (reference sequence). The CDR3 protein is CASSQGSLSLSGNTIYF. CDR3 coding DNA: TGTGCCAGCAGCCAAGGTAGTTTGAGCCTCTCTGGAAACACCATATATTTT.

The chain joins TRBV3-1 (or the pseudogene TRBV3-2) to TRBJ2-3; possibly TRBD1 for D (6 bases). V was shortened by 1 base and J by 4 bases, with 12 bases between the two germline ends. The CDR3 loop spans 15 amino acids. In germline, CDR1 is LGHDT, CDR2 YNNKEL (reference sequence). The CDR3 sequence is CASSQGTKGADTQYF. In DNA form, the CDR3 reads TGTGCCAGCAGCCAAGGCACCAAGGGGGCAGATACGCAGTATTTT.

Worth noting for this clone: The junction departs from the called germline gene at one end, perhaps through a read error. The chain is built from TRBV18 and TRBJ1-3, with D unresolved. The CDR3 has 11 residues. Germline assignment: CDR1 KGHSH and CDR2 LQKENI. Written as DNA, the CDR3 is TGTGCCAGCCCCGCTGGAGACACCATATATTTT. Residues: CASPAGDTIYF.

The chain links TRBV21-1 to TRBJ1-5; the DNA was not used to check the table's D call, TRBD1. TRBV21-1 is shown as a pseudogene. CDR3 size: 22 residues. This CDR3 is CASSHNLTREGQGTGEDQPQHF. The CDR3, as DNA: TGTGCCAGCAGTCACAACCTTACCCGAGAGGGACAGGGGACGGGGGAGGATCAGCCCCAGCATTTT.

This clone showed up just a few times. The chain carries TRBV15 and TRBJ2-1; 9 bases are a match to TRBD1. CDR1 is LNHNV, CDR2 YYDKDF, per germline (reference sequence). The CDR3 is 16 amino acids. The ends lost 11 bases at V and 3 bases at J; junction bases unmatched: 14. The CDR3 bases are TGTGCCCCTCAATCACGGGACAGGGTCATCTACAATGAGCAGTTCTTC. Translated: CAPQSRDRVIYNEQFF.

The chain links TRBV5-1 to TRBJ1-6; 11 bases fit TRBD1. CDR1 is SGHRS, CDR2 YFSETQ, per germline. V trimming: 4 bases; J trimming: 12 bases; junction bases outside the gene matches: 9. The CDR3 spans 15 residues. CDR3 sequence (DNA): TGCGCCAGCAGCGGACGGACAGGGGGCGGTGAACCCCTCCACTTT. Translating it yields CASSGRTGGGEPLHF.